This T cell receptor beta chain was recovered during a study of OX40 agonist ivuxolimab in advanced cancers. Background on the study: Dosing consisted of intravenous ivuxolimab at 0.01 to 10 mg/kg every 2 weeks. Study-wide points: Clonal expansion among partial responders at 0.1-3.0 mg/kg ranked near the lowest. Among some nonresponders, normalized T-cell clonal expansion was also low.

Concerning this clone itself: Its antigen is still unknown.

TCRdb's table, derived via immunoSEQ multiplex PCR, lists solely in-frame clones and lacks some. The sample shows some 70,000 clones, roughly nine tenths of them seen only once. This CDR3 has 14 residues. Germline assignment: CDR1 MNHNY and CDR2 SVGAGI (reference sequence). This specimen consisted of CD4+ or CD8+ T cells sorted from blood, obtained in a trial of the OX40 agonist ivuxolimab. The rearrangement uses TRBV6-6 and TRBJ2-5, with a tentative D call TRBD2 (6 bases). The better agreement between TRBJ2-7 and the DNA end casts doubt on the J call. The clonotype comes from an adult with an advanced solid tumor such as melanoma, head and neck, liver or kidney cancer. Here the CDR3 reads CASKGGESSYEQYF. CDR3 sequence (DNA): TGTGCCAGCAAAGGCGGGGAAAGCTCCTACGAGCAGTACTTC.